Presented here are 14 T cell receptor beta chains from one specimen sequenced in a study of T cell responses to AZD1222 COVID-19 vaccine (dated by TCRdb to the early 2020s). The library was produced with the immunoSEQ multiplex PCR assay. TCRdb carries this immuneACCESS record with in-frame sequences only. Its versions omit some clonotypes, under half of them owing to an unresolved V gene in the studies checked, with the rest unexplained. Recorded for this sample are 150,000 to 200,000 clones; around 93% of them occurred a single time. Clones ranked in the top ten supply more than 0.8% of the sample. Taken with the paper, the label for time point translates to: about 28 days (+/-7) after the second vaccine dose. Sequenced here: peripheral blood, sampled 28 days after the second AZD1222 dose. The source is an adult who received the AZD1222 COVID-19 vaccine.

In the case of this clone: Other DNA sequences of this sample code for an identical CDR3. V is TRBV19 and J is TRBJ1-2, with D possibly TRBD1 on 5 matching bases. V was clipped by 4 bases and J by 0 bases, with 9 bases between them. Germline CDR1 is LNHDA and CDR2 is SQIVND (reference sequence). The CDR3 consists of 14 residues. Here the CDR3 DNA reads TGTGCCAGTAGTAGGGGCGGATCTAACTATGGCTACACCTTC. Its translation is CASSRGGSNYGYTF.

V is TRBV7-6 and J is TRBJ2-3; D gene uncertain. The CDR3 spans 14 residues. The germline CDR1 and CDR2 sequences are SGHVS and FNYEAQ. Trimming pared 1 base from V and 0 bases from J, leaving 5 bases between. CDR3 sequence (DNA): TGTGCCAGCAGCTTAGAGTACAGCACAGATACGCAGTATTTT. Encoded protein: CASSLEYSTDTQYF.

This clone showed up just once. This sequence joins TRBV10-3 and TRBJ1-5; D is ambiguous. Trimming shortened V by 6 bases and J by 6 bases, and 15 bases separated the two germline ends. This CDR3 comprises 14 residues. Germline V gene lookup returns CDR1 ENHRY and CDR2 SYGVKD. The CDR3 DNA follows: TGTGCCATCAGCGAGGGAGATAGTTTTCAGCCCCAGCATTTT. Encoded protein: CAISEGDSFQPQHF.

The chain combines TRBV7-9 with TRBJ2-1; tentatively, D is TRBD2 (6 bases). Germline V gene data show CDR1 as SEHNR and CDR2 as FQNEAQ (reference sequence). The length of the CDR3 is 15 residues. Trimming left V 2 bases short and J 2 bases short, with 10 bases between. The CDR3 sequence: CASSLLPGAYNEQFF. The CDR3 DNA reads TGTGCCAGCAGCTTATTGCCGGGGGCCTACAATGAGCAGTTCTTC.

The genes are TRBV7-2 and TRBJ2-7; D might be TRBD1 (6 bases). Germline V gene lookup returns CDR1 SGHTA and CDR2 FQGNSA. There are 12 residues in the CDR3. Trimming left V 2 bases short and J 4 bases short, with 6 bases between. As DNA, the CDR3 is TGTGCCAGCAGCTTAAGGGGGTACGAGCAGTACTTC. It translates to CASSLRGYEQYF.

This chain uses TRBV5-5 with TRBJ2-7, with a weak D call TRBD1 (6 bases). The V end was cut by 1 base, the J end by 5 bases, with 10 bases between. The CDR3 sequence is 13 residues long. CDR1 and CDR2 from the germline V gene are SGHKS and YYEKEE (reference sequence). In DNA, the CDR3 is TGTGCCAGCAGCTTGTACAGGGCCCACGAGCAGTACTTC. This gives the protein CASSLYRAHEQYF.

Written as DNA, the CDR3 is TGTGCTAGTGGTCCAACAATGAACACTGAAGCTTTCTTT. Protein: CASGPTMNTEAFF. This sequence joins TRBV12-5 and TRBJ1-1; D is unclear. Germline values: CDR1 LGHNT, CDR2 FRNRAP. The CDR3 consists of 13 residues. The V gene lost 5 bases and the J gene lost 0 bases, with 7 bases spanning the gap.

The CDR3 loop reads CASSQGVGGSYNEQFF. DNA of the CDR3: TGCGCCAGCAGCCAAGGGGTAGGGGGCTCCTACAATGAGCAGTTCTTC. This chain links TRBV4-1 with TRBJ2-1; D may be TRBD1 (6 bases). Trimming left V 1 base short and J 0 bases short, with 10 bases between. The CDR3 is 16 amino acids. The germline V gene has CDR1 MGHRA and CDR2 YSYEKL.

This chain uses TRBV6-5 with TRBJ1-2; no clear D gene. Trimming left V 6 bases short and J 5 bases short, with 13 bases between. Per the germline V gene, CDR1 is MNHEY and CDR2 is SVGAGI. The CDR3 totals 13 residues. The CDR3 here is CASRTSTYYGYTF. The CDR3 DNA follows: TGTGCCAGCAGGACGAGTACCTATTATGGCTACACCTTC.

The genes are TRBV27 and TRBJ1-1, with D unresolved. Germline assignment: CDR1 MNHEY and CDR2 SMNVEV (reference sequence). Trimming took off 6 bases at V and 3 bases at J, with 11 bases between the two ends. CDR3 length equals 13 residues. In nucleotides, the CDR3 is TGTGCCAGCAGAAGGGAACTTGACACTGAAGCTTTCTTT. It is translated as CASRRELDTEAFF.

The chain is built from TRBV12-3 or TRBV12-4 and TRBJ1-2; possible D gene TRBD1, 6 bases. The ends were cut back, 7 bases at V and 4 bases at J, with 13 bases in the middle. The CDR3 has 13 amino acids. CDR3 protein: CASTIGGAYGYTF. Written as DNA, the CDR3 is TGTGCCAGCACTATTGGGGGGGCCTATGGCTACACCTTC.

The genes are TRBV5-4 and TRBJ1-2; D possibly corresponds to TRBD1 (5 bases). CDR3 length: 16 residues. CDR1 is SGHNT and CDR2 is YYREEE in the germline V gene (reference sequence). V was pared by 0 bases and J by 2 bases, with 14 bases between. The CDR3 reads CASSLDLAGQNYGYTF. The CDR3 coding sequence is TGTGCCAGCAGCTTGGATCTCGCAGGGCAGAACTATGGCTACACCTTC.

The chain links TRBV4-1 to TRBJ2-4; 7 bases line up with TRBD2. V trimming: 2 bases; J trimming: 0 bases; junction bases outside the gene matches: 4. CDR1 is MGHRA, CDR2 YSYEKL, per germline. The CDR3 runs 16 residues. For the CDR3, the DNA is TGCGCCAGCAGCCAAAGGGCTAGCGGAGCCAAAAACATTCAGTACTTC. This codes for CASSQRASGAKNIQYF.

V gene TRBV19 combines with J gene TRBJ2-7; 9 bases line up with TRBD1. V was pared by 7 bases and J by 4 bases, with 5 bases of the junction left unmatched. The CDR3 is made up of 13 amino acids. Germline CDR1 LNHDA, CDR2 SQIVND (reference sequence). The CDR3 protein is CASTVGQGYEQYF. The CDR3 DNA follows: TGTGCCAGTACAGTCGGACAGGGGTACGAGCAGTACTTC.